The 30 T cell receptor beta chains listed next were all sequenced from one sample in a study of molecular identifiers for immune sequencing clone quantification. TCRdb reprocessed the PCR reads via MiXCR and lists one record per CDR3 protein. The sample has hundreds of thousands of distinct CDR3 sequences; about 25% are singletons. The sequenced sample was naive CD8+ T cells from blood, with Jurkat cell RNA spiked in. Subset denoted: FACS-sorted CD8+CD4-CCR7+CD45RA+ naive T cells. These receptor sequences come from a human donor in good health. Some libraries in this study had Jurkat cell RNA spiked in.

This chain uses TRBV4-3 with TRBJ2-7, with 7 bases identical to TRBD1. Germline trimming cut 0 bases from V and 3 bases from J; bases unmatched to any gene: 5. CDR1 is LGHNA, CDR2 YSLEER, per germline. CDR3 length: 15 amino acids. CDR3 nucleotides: TGCGCCAGCAGCCAAGAGGGGGCAGGGGGCTACGAGCAGTACTTC. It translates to CASSQEGAGGYEQYF.

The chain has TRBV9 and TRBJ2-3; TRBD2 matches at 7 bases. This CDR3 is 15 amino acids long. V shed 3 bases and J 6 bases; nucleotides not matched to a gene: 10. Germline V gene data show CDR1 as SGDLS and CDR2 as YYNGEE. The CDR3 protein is CASSEGQTSYDTQYF. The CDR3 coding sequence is TGTGCCAGCAGCGAGGGCCAGACTAGCTATGATACGCAGTATTTT.

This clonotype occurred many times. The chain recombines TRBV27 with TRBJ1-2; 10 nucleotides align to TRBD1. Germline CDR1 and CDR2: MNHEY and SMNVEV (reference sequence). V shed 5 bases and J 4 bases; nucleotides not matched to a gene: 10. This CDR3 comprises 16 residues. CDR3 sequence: CASSLRTGGQGYGYTF. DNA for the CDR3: TGTGCCAGCAGTCTAAGGACAGGGGGTCAGGGCTATGGCTACACCTTC.

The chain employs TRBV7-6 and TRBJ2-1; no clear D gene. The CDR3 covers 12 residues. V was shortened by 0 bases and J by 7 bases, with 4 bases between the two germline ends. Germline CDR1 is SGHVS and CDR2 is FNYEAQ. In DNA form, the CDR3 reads TGTGCCAGCAGCTTAGCGCCTAATGAGCAGTTCTTC. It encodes CASSLAPNEQFF.

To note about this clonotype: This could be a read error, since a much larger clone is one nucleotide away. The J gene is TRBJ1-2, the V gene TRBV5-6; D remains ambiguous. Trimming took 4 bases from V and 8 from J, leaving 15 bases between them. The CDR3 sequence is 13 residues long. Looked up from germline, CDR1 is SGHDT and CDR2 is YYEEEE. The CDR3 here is CASSPLGIWGYTF. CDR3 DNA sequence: TGTGCCAGCAGCCCCCTAGGGATCTGGGGCTACACCTTC.

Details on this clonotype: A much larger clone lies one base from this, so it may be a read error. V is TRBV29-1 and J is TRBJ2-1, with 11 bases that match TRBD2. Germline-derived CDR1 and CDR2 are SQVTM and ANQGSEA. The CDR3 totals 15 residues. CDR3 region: CCVELAGDAYNEQFF. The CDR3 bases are TGCTGCGTTGAACTAGCGGGAGACGCCTACAATGAGCAGTTCTTC.

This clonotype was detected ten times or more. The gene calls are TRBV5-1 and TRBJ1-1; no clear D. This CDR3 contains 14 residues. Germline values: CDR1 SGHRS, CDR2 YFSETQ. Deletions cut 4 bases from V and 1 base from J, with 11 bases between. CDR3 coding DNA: TGCGCCAGCAGCACTGCAGTGGGGAACACTGAAGCTTTCTTT. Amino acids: CASSTAVGNTEAFF. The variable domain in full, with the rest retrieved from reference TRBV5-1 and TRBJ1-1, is KAGVTQTPRYLIKTRGQQVTLSCSPISGHRSVSWYQQTPGQGLQFLFEYFSETQRNKGNFPGRFSGRQFSNSRSEMNVSTLELGDSALYLCASSTAVGNTEAFFGQGTRLTVV.

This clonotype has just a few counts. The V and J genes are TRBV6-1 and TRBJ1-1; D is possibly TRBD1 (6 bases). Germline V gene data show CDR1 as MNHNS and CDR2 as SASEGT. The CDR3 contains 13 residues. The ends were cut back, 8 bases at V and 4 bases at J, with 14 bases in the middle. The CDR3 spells CASPQGLGTEAFF. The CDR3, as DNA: TGTGCCAGCCCTCAGGGGCTGGGCACTGAAGCTTTCTTT.

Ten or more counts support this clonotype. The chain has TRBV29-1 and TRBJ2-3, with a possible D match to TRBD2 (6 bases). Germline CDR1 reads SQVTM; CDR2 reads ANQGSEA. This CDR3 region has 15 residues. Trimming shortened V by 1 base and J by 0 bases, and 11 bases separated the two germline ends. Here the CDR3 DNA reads TGCAGCGTTGAAGGTGCCCTAGCGAGCACAGATACGCAGTATTTT. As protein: CSVEGALASTDTQYF.

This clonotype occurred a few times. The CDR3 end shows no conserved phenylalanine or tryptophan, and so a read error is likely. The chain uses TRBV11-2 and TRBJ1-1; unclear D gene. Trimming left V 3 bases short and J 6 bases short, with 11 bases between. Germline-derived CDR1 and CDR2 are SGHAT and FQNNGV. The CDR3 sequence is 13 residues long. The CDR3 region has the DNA TGTGCCAGCAGCTTTAGAGAGGGTTCTGAAGCTTTCTTA. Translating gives CASSFREGSEAFL.

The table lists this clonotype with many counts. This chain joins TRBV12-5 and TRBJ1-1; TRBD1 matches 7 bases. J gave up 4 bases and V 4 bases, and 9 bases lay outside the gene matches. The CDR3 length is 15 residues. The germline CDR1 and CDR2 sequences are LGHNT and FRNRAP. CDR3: CASGSPTGAGTEAFF. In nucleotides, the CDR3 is TGTGCTAGTGGTTCCCCAACAGGGGCGGGCACTGAAGCTTTCTTT.

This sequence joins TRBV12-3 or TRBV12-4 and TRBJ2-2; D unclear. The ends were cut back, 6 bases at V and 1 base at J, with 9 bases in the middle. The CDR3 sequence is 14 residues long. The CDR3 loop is CASRPTENTGELFF. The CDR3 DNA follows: TGTGCCAGCAGACCTACAGAGAACACCGGGGAGCTGTTTTTT.

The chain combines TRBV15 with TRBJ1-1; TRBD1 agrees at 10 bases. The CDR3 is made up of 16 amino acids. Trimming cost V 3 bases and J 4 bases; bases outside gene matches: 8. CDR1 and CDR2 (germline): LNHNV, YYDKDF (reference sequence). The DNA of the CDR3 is TGTGCCACCAGCAGGAGGGACAGGGGTTTCCCCACTGAAGCTTTCTTT. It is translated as CATSRRDRGFPTEAFF.

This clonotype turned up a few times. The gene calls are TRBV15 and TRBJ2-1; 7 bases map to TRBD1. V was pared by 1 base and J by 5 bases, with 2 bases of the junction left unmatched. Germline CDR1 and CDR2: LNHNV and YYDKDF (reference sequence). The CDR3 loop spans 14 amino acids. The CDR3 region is CATSRGGQNNEQFF. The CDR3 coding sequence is TGTGCCACCAGCAGAGGGGGACAGAACAATGAGCAGTTCTTC.

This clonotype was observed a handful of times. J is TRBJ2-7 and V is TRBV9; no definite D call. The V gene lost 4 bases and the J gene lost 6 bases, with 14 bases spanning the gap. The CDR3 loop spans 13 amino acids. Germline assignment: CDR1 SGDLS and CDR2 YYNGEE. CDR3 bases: TGTGCCAGCAGCCCCCCCCGTCGAGGCGAGCAGTACTTC. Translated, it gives CASSPPRRGEQYF.

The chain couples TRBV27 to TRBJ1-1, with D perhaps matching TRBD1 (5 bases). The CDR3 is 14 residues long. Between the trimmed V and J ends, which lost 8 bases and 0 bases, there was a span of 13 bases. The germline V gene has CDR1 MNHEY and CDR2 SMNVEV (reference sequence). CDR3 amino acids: CASAGIDMNTEAFF. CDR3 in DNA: TGTGCCAGCGCAGGGATAGACATGAACACTGAAGCTTTCTTT.

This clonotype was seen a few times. The CDR3 DNA reads as TGTGCCTGGAGTGTACTAGGGGGCGCCTACAATGAGCAGTTCTTC. This sequence encodes CAWSVLGGAYNEQFF. The chain is built from TRBV30 and TRBJ2-1; TRBD1 agrees at 7 bases. The germline gives CDR1 GTSNPN, CDR2 SVGIG (reference sequence). Trimming removed 0 bases from V and 2 bases from J; junction bases left unmatched: 4. CDR3 size: 15 residues.

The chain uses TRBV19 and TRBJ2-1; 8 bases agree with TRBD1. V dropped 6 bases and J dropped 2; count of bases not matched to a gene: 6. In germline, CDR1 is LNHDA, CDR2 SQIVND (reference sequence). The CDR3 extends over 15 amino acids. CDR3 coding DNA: TGTGCCAGTAGCTCTAACAGGGGGACCTACAATGAGCAGTTCTTC. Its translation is CASSSNRGTYNEQFF.

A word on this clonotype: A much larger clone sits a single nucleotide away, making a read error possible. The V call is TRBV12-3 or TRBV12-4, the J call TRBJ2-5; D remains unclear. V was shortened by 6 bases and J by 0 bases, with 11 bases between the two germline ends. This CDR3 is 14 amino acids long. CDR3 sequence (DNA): TGTGCCAGCAGCTATGGGTCAGACCAAGAGACCCAGTACTTC. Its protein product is CASSYGSDQETQYF.

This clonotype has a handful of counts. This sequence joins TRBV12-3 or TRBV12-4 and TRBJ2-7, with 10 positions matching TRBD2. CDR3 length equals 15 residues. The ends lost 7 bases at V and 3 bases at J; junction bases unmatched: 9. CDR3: CASKPGTSDLYEQYF. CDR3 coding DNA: TGTGCCAGCAAACCCGGGACTAGCGACCTCTACGAGCAGTACTTC.

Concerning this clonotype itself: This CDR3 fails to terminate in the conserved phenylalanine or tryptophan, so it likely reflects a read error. Written as DNA, the CDR3 is TGCGCCAGCAGTGAGTCGAGCGGGAGAACTGATACGCAGTATTTG. Its protein product is CASSESSGRTDTQYL. The chain is built from TRBV10-2 and TRBJ2-3, with 8 bases aligning to TRBD2. The CDR3 is 15 residues long. Looked up from germline, CDR1 is WSHSY and CDR2 is SAAADI. V was pared by 0 bases and J by 6 bases, with 5 bases of the junction left unmatched.

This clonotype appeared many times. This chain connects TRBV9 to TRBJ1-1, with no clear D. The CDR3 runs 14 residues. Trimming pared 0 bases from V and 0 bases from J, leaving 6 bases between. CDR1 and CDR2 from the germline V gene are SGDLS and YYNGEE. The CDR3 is CASSVAEVNTEAFF. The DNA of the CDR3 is TGTGCCAGCAGCGTAGCTGAAGTGAACACTGAAGCTTTCTTT.

The CDR3 sequence: CATPPSTGPSGAPYF. As DNA, the CDR3 is TGTGCCACGCCCCCTTCTACCGGGCCTAGCGGCGCGCCGTACTTC. The chain carries TRBV6-6 and TRBJ2-5; TRBD2 aligns across 7 bases. Trimming cost V 10 bases and J 13 bases; bases outside gene matches: 24. Germline CDR1 is MNHNY and CDR2 is SVGAGI (reference sequence). The CDR3 has 15 amino acids.

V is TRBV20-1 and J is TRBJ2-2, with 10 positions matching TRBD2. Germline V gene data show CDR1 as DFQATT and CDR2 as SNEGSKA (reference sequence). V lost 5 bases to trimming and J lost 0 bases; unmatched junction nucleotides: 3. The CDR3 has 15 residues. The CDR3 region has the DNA TGCAGTGCTGAAGGACTAGCGGCGAACACCGGGGAGCTGTTTTTT. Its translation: CSAEGLAANTGELFF.

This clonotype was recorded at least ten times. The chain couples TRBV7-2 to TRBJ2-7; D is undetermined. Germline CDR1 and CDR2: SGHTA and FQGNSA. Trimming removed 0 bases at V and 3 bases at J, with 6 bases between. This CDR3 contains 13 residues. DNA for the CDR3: TGTGCCAGCAGCTTAGCACTTTACTACGAGCAGTACTTC. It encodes CASSLALYYEQYF.

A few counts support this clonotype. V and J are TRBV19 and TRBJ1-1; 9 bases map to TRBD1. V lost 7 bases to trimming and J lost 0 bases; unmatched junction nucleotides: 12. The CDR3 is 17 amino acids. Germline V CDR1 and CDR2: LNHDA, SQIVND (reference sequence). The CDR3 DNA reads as TGTGCCAGTACCAGTACAGGGGGCGAGCCCTTGAACACTGAAGCTTTCTTT. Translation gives CASTSTGGEPLNTEAFF. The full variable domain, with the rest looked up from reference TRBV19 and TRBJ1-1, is DGGITQSPKYLFRKEGQNVTLSCEQNLNHDAMYWYRQDPGQGLRLIYYSQIVNDFQKGDIAEGYSVSREKKESFPLTVTSAQKNPTAFYLCASTSTGGEPLNTEAFFGQGTRLTVV.

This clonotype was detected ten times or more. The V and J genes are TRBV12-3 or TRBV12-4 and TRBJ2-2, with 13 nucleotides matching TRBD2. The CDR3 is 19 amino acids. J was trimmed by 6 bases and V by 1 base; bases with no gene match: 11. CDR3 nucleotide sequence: TGTGCCAGCAGTTTAGTCCCACTAGCGGGAGGGGGTTTCGCCGGGGAGCTGTTTTTT. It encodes CASSLVPLAGGGFAGELFF.

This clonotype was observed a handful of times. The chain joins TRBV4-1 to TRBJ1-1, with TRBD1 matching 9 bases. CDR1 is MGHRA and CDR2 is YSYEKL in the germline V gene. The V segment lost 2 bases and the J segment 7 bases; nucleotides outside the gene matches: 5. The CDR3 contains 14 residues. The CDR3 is CASSQPGQGVEAFF. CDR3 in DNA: TGCGCCAGCAGCCAACCGGGACAGGGAGTTGAAGCTTTCTTT.

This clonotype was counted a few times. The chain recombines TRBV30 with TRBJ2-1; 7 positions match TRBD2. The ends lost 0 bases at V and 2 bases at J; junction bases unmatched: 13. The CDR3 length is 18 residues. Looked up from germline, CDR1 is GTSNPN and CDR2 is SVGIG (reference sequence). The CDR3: CAWSVPFSGREPYNEQFF. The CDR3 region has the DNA TGTGCCTGGAGTGTACCCTTCTCTGGGCGGGAGCCCTACAATGAGCAGTTCTTC.

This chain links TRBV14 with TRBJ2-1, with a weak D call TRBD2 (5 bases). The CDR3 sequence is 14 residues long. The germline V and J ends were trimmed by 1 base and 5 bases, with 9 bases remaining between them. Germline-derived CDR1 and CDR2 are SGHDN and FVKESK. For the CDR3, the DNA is TGTGCCAGCAGCCAAGGAGGACTCCACAATGAGCAGTTCTTC. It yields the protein CASSQGGLHNEQFF.